Below are 6 T cell receptor beta chains sequenced from a single sample in a study of blood T cell repertoires in COVID-19. Using immunoSEQ multiplex PCR, the repertoire was profiled, and TCRdb retains in-frame clones only, with some absent. The data show a few hundred thousand clones, 83% seen once. The sample comprised peripheral blood. These receptor sequences come from a woman in her thirties with COVID-19, enrolled during active disease.

The chain combines TRBV4-1 with TRBJ1-4; perhaps TRBD1 as D (6 bases). The germline V gene has CDR1 MGHRA and CDR2 YSYEKL. V lost 4 bases and J lost 8, with 14 bases in between. The CDR3 is 14 residues long. The CDR3 loop is CASSPTGSKEKLFF. The CDR3 DNA follows: TGCGCCAGCAGCCCCACAGGGTCCAAGGAAAAACTGTTTTTT.

The rearrangement uses TRBV27 and TRBJ1-6; TRBD1 might be the D (5 bases). The CDR3 contains 15 residues. CDR1 is MNHEY, CDR2 SMNVEV, per germline (reference sequence). Trimming removed 7 bases at V and 10 bases at J, with 20 bases between. In DNA form, the CDR3 reads TGTGCCAGCACCCACTGGGGGGGGATCGGATCACCCCTCCACTTT. It encodes CASTHWGGIGSPLHF.

The rearrangement joins TRBV7-3 to TRBJ2-5, with 7 bases that match TRBD1. Germline trimming cut 5 bases from V and 4 bases from J; bases unmatched to any gene: 4. This CDR3 has 13 residues. Germline assignment: CDR1 SGHTA and CDR2 FQGTGA. The CDR3 region is CASSQGGGETQYF. The CDR3 DNA is TGTGCCAGCAGCCAAGGGGGCGGAGAGACCCAGTACTTC.

The chain joins TRBV7-3 to TRBJ2-5; D unclear. The V gene lost 6 bases and the J gene lost 4 bases, with 12 bases spanning the gap. Per the germline V gene, CDR1 is SGHTA and CDR2 is FQGTGA. The CDR3 is made up of 13 amino acids. CDR3 in amino acids: CASSYGVGETQYF. CDR3 bases: TGTGCCAGCAGTTATGGAGTGGGAGAGACCCAGTACTTC.

This clone was counted a few times. This chain's CDR3 is CASSETGPSNQPQHF. The CDR3 DNA reads TGTGCCAGCAGTGAAACAGGACCTAGCAATCAGCCCCAGCATTTT. The chain recombines TRBV2 with TRBJ1-5, with D perhaps matching TRBD1 (5 bases). The V and J ends lost 2 bases and 0 bases respectively, with 8 bases between them. Germline assignment: CDR1 SNHLY and CDR2 FYNNEI. There are 15 residues in the CDR3.

The chain recombines TRBV15 with TRBJ2-5; D gene unclear. The CDR3 spans 14 residues. The germline V gene encodes CDR1 LNHNV and CDR2 YYDKDF (reference sequence). V lost 0 bases, J lost 2 bases, and 7 bases lay in between. Here the CDR3 DNA reads TGTGCCACCAGCAGAGAGACTTTTCAAGAGACCCAGTACTTC. Protein product: CATSRETFQETQYF.